These T cell receptor beta chains were read from a single sample in a study of blood T cell repertoires in COVID-19. Method: immunoSEQ multiplex PCR; TCRdb's copy keeps in-frame clones and lacks some. The sample contains hundreds of thousands of clones, about 80% of which appear only once. What was sequenced was peripheral blood. These receptors were obtained from a woman of 80 years or more with acute or convalescent COVID-19. The CDR3 runs from the conserved cysteine through the conserved F or W. The D gene is left open where the match is weak. Some rows have no size entry. The others give once, few or many, or a class for an expanded clone.

TRBV6-1	TRBD1	.	TRBJ1-1	TGTGCCAGCAGGGAAGGACAGGGCCCCATTTTGGGGAACACTGAAGCTTTCTTT	CASREGQGPILGNTEAFF
TRBV9	TRBD2	.	TRBJ2-1	TGTGCCAGCAGCGTCACCGGGACTAGCGGGACGCGGGAGCAGTTCTTC	CASSVTGTSGTREQFF
TRBV6-2/TRBV6-3	.	.	TRBJ2-3	TGTGCCAGCAGTTTGTTCGGATCAGGGGATACGCAGTATTTT	CASSLFGSGDTQYF
TRBV4-1	.	.	TRBJ1-2	TGCGCCAGCAGCCAAGACAGTTATGGCTACACCTTC	CASSQDSYGYTF
TRBV6-6	TRBD1	many	TRBJ1-2	TGTGCCAGCAGTTACGGGACAGGAAACTATGGCTACACCTTC	CASSYGTGNYGYTF
TRBV5-4	TRBD2	.	TRBJ2-6	TGTGCCAGCAGCTCCACGGCGGGAGGGGCTGGGGCCAACGTCCTGACTTTC	CASSSTAGGAGANVLTF
TRBV9	.	.	TRBJ2-3	TGTGCCAGCAGCGTTGGAGGGTGGAGCACAGATACGCAGTATTTT	CASSVGGWSTDTQYF
TRBV6-2/TRBV6-3	TRBD2	few	TRBJ2-7	TGTGCCAGCAGTTACCTACCCAGCGGGGTAACCTTCTACGAGCAGTACTTC	CASSYLPSGVTFYEQYF
TRBV25-1	.	many	TRBJ2-1	TGTGCCATCCAACCGGGACTCCGAAATGAGCAGTTCTTC	CAIQPGLRNEQFF
TRBV20-1	.	.	TRBJ2-5	TGCAGTGCTAGAGCCCCCCACCAGTACTTC	CSARAPHQYF
TRBV11-2	.	.	TRBJ2-5	TGTGCCAGCAGCACCTCACAGGGCCTAGTGAGAGCCCAGTACTTC	CASSTSQGLVRAQYF
TRBV2	.	.	TRBJ2-6	TGTGCCAGCAGTGGTGGACAGTTTTTAGCCAACGTCCTGACTTTC	CASSGGQFLANVLTF
TRBV19	TRBD1	many	TRBJ1-2	TGTGCCAGTAGTCCTGGGGGACAGCCCTATTATGGCTACACCTTC	CASSPGGQPYYGYTF
TRBV29-1	TRBD1	.	TRBJ2-1	TGCAGCGGTTCCGAGGGACAGGGACTATCCAGCCGGTTCTTC	CSGSEGQGLSSRFF
TRBV5-6	TRBD2	.	TRBJ2-7	TGTGCCAGCAGCTTGGCCGCCGTAGCGGGAGTCCGGTACGAGCAGTACTTC	CASSLAAVAGVRYEQYF
TRBV28	TRBD2	once	TRBJ2-1	TGTGCCAGCAGCTCTAGCGGGACGTCGTACAATGAGCAGTTCTTC	CASSSSGTSYNEQFF
TRBV5-1	.	.	TRBJ1-3	TGCGCCAGCAGCTTGGACGCGCCAGGTGAACTGGACACCATATATTTT	CASSLDAPGELDTIYF
TRBV23-1	TRBD1	.	TRBJ1-1	TGCGCCAGCAGTCATCGCGACAGGGAGGACACTGAAGCTTTCTTT	CASSHRDREDTEAFF
TRBV6-2/TRBV6-3	TRBD1	few	TRBJ2-1	TGTGCCAGCAGTCGGGCGAGGACAGGGGGCGGAACCGAGCAGTTCTTC	CASSRARTGGGTEQFF
TRBV5-6	TRBD2	few	TRBJ2-1	TGTGCCAGCAGCCGGAGACTAGCGGGAGGGTCGTACAATGAGCAGTTCTTC	CASSRRLAGGSYNEQFF
TRBV28	TRBD2	.	TRBJ2-3	TGTGCCAGCAGTTTTTCGGGACTAGCGGGGGGCCGGGGGGATACGCAGTATTTT	CASSFSGLAGGRGDTQYF
TRBV18	.	few	TRBJ1-2	TGTGCCAGCTCACCAGGGGGCTCTAACTATGGCTACACCTTC	CASSPGGSNYGYTF
TRBV9	.	.	TRBJ1-6	TGTGCCAGCAGCGTAGCCGGGTCATTTAATTCACCCCTCCACTTT	CASSVAGSFNSPLHF
TRBV11-2	.	.	TRBJ2-6	TGTGCCAGCAGCGAGGTCAGGGCCAACGTCCTGACTTTC	CASSEVRANVLTF
TRBV28	.	.	TRBJ1-2	TGTGCCAGCAACAGGGTGGAGTATGGCTACACCTTC	CASNRVEYGYTF
TRBV5-1	.	medium-sized	TRBJ2-7	TGCGCCAGCAGCTTGGGGCGGCTCTACGAGCAGTACTTC	CASSLGRLYEQYF
TRBV7-2	TRBD2	.	TRBJ2-4	TGTGCCAGCAGCCCACCAGGACTAGCGGGAGGCATTCAGTACTTC	CASSPPGLAGGIQYF
TRBV6-1	.	.	TRBJ1-4	TGTGCCAGCAGTTCTCGGTCGGGGAAGGAAAAACTGTTTTTT	CASSSRSGKEKLFF
TRBV10-1	.	.	TRBJ1-1	TGCGCCAGCAGTGAGATCAGGGGAGGGACTGAAGCTTTCTTT	CASSEIRGGTEAFF
TRBV27	TRBD1	.	TRBJ1-6	TGTGCCAGCAGTTTAAGGGACAGAAATTCACCCCTCCACTTT	CASSLRDRNSPLHF
TRBV19	TRBD1	few	TRBJ1-1	TGTGCCAGTGGGCCCGACAGGGGTACTGAAGCTTTCTTT	CASGPDRGTEAFF
TRBV19	.	.	TRBJ1-1	TGTGCCAGTAGTATTAGGACACTAATGAACACTGAAGCTTTCTTT	CASSIRTLMNTEAFF
TRBV6-1	TRBD2	many	TRBJ2-5	TGTGCCAGCAGTGAGCTAGCGGGGGGCCCCCAAGAGACCCAGTACTTC	CASSELAGGPQETQYF
TRBV7-2	TRBD2	.	TRBJ2-1	TGTGCCAGCAGCTTAGTCCGGGGGTCTAGCGGAGCCCTGAATGAGCAGTTCTTC	CASSLVRGSSGALNEQFF
TRBV20-1	TRBD1	once	TRBJ1-1	TGCAGTGCTAGTCGAGGAGGGACAGGGCAAACTGAAGCTTTCTTT	CSASRGGTGQTEAFF
TRBV20-1	TRBD1	few	TRBJ1-2	TGCAGTGCTAGGACAGGGGCCGGCTACACCTTC	CSARTGAGYTF
TRBV19	TRBD2	.	TRBJ2-5	TGTGCCAGTAGTACCCAAACTAGCGGTGGGGAGACCCAGTACTTC	CASSTQTSGGETQYF
TRBV10-3	.	.	TRBJ1-5	TGTGCCATCAGTGACGACAGGACTAGCAATCAGCCCCAGCATTTT	CAISDDRTSNQPQHF
TRBV6-2/TRBV6-3	.	.	TRBJ2-1	TGTGCCAGCAGTTACGGGGGGACCTATGAGCAGTTCTTC	CASSYGGTYEQFF
TRBV4-2	.	.	TRBJ1-1	TGTGCCAGCAGCCAAGATAGTACAGGGCTTGAAGCTTTCTTT	CASSQDSTGLEAFF
TRBV5-4	TRBD1	.	TRBJ2-1	TGTGCCAGCAGCTTGCCCCTGGGACAGGGGGCGATTGAGCAGTTCTTC	CASSLPLGQGAIEQFF
TRBV2	.	.	TRBJ1-1	TGTGCCAGCAGTGGTTCGGGGAGGACTGAAGCTTTCTTT	CASSGSGRTEAFF
TRBV5-1	TRBD2	.	TRBJ2-1	TGCGCCAGCAGCTTGGGACTAGCGGGTTACAATGAGCAGTTCTTC	CASSLGLAGYNEQFF
TRBV3-1/TRBV3-2	TRBD2	.	TRBJ2-7	TGTGCCAGCAGCCATGAGAGGTTTGCGGGGGTTTCCTACGAGCAGTACTTC	CASSHERFAGVSYEQYF
TRBV27	.	.	TRBJ2-2	TGTGCCAGCAGGCGGGGCGCGAAAACCGGGGAGCTGTTTTTT	CASRRGAKTGELFF
TRBV20-1	.	.	TRBJ1-5	TGCAGTGCTAGTTACGGGGGCAATCAGCCCCAGCATTTT	CSASYGGNQPQHF
TRBV7-2	TRBD2	.	TRBJ2-3	TGTGCCAGCAGCAAGGGGACTAGCCGTAGCACAGATACGCAGTATTTT	CASSKGTSRSTDTQYF
TRBV6-5	.	.	TRBJ1-1	TGTGCCAGCAGGAGAACCCTGAACACTGAAGCTTTCTTT	CASRRTLNTEAFF
TRBV29-1	.	once	TRBJ2-7	TGCAGCGTTGAAGATGAGGCCTACGAGCAGTACTTC	CSVEDEAYEQYF
TRBV7-2	TRBD1	.	TRBJ2-3	TGTGCCAGCAGCTTAGCAGGACAGGGGGGCACAGATACGCAGTATTTT	CASSLAGQGGTDTQYF
TRBV5-1	.	.	TRBJ1-1	TGCGCCAGCAGCTTCTCGGAGACCACTGAAGCTTTCTTT	CASSFSETTEAFF
TRBV6-5	.	.	TRBJ1-5	TGTGCCAGCGGGGGGAGAGGGAATCAGCCCCAGCATTTT	CASGGRGNQPQHF
TRBV18	.	.	TRBJ1-3	TGTGCCAGCTCACCACCCTTGAGCTCTGGAAACACCATATATTTT	CASSPPLSSGNTIYF